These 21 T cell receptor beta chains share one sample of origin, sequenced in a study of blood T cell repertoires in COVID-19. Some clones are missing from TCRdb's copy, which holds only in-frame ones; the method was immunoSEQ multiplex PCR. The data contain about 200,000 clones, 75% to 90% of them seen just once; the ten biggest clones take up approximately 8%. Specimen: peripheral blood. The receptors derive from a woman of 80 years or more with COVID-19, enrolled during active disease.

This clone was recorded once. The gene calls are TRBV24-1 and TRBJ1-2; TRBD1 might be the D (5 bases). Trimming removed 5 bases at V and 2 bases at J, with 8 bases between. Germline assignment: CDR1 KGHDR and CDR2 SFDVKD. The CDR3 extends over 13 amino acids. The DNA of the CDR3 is TGTGCCACCAGTGCAGGGCAAAACTATGGCTACACCTTC. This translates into CATSAGQNYGYTF.

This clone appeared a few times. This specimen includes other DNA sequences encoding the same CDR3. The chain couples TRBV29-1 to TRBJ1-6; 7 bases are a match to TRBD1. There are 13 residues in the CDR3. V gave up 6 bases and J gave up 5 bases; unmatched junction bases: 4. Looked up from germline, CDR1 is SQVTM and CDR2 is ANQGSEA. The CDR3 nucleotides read TGCAGCGTCTCACAGGGGAATAATTCACCCCTCCACTTT. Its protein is CSVSQGNNSPLHF. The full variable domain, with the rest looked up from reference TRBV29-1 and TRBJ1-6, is SAVISQKPSRDICQRGTSLTIQCQVDSQVTMMFWYRQQPGQSLTLIATANQGSEATYESGFVIDKFPISRPNLTFSTLTVSNMSPEDSSIYLCSVSQGNNSPLHFGNGTRLTVT.

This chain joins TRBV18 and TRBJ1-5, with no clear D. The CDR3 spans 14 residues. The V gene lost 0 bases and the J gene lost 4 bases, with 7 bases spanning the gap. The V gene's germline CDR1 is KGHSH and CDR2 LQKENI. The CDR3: CASSPPSENQPQHF. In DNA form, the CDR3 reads TGTGCCAGCTCACCACCGAGCGAAAATCAGCCCCAGCATTTT.

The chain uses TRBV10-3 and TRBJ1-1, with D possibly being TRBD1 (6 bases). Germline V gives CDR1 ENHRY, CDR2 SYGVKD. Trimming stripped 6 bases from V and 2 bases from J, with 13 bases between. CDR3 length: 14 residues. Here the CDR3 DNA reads TGTGCCATCAGGGACAGCGGATACAACACTGAAGCTTTCTTT. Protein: CAIRDSGYNTEAFF.

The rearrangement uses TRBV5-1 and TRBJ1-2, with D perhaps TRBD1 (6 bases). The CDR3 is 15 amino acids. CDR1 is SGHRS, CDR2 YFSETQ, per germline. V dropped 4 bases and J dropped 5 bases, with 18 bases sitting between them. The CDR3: CASSPRGGAGYGYTF. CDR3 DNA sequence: TGCGCCAGCAGCCCCCGCGGGGGGGCGGGGTATGGCTACACCTTC. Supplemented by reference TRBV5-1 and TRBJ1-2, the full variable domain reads KAGVTQTPRYLIKTRGQQVTLSCSPISGHRSVSWYQQTPGQGLQFLFEYFSETQRNKGNFPGRFSGRQFSNSRSEMNVSTLELGDSALYLCASSPRGGAGYGYTFGSGTRLTVV.

This CDR3 reads CASGGHETGTYEQYF. The CDR3 DNA is TGTGCCAGCGGGGGCCACGAGACAGGCACCTACGAGCAGTACTTC. The gene calls are TRBV28 and TRBJ2-7, with D possibly being TRBD1 (6 bases). The CDR3 contains 15 residues. Germline CDR1 is MDHEN and CDR2 is SYDVKM. V shed 8 bases and J shed 2 bases, with 19 bases lying between them.

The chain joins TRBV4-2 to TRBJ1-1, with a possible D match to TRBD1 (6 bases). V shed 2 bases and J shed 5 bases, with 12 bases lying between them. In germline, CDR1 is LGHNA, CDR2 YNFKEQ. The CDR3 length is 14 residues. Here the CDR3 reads CASSQLLQGTEAFF. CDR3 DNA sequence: TGTGCCAGCAGCCAACTATTACAGGGAACTGAAGCTTTCTTT.

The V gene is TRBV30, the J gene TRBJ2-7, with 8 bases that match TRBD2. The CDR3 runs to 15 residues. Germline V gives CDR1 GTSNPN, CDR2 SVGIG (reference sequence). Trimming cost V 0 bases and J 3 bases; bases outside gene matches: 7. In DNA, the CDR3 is TGTGCCTGGAGTGTAGCGGGAGCTAGGGTCTACGAGCAGTACTTC. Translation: CAWSVAGARVYEQYF.

The CDR3 DNA follows: TGTGCCTGGACCCGGGACAGGGGGTTCAATGAGCAGTTCTTC. Translating gives CAWTRDRGFNEQFF. This chain connects TRBV30 to TRBJ2-1; the match to TRBD1 covers 11 bases. V shed 4 bases and J 6 bases; nucleotides not matched to a gene: 5. There are 14 residues in the CDR3. Germline CDR1 reads GTSNPN; CDR2 reads SVGIG (reference sequence). Together with reference TRBV30 and TRBJ2-1, the CDR3 gives the full variable domain: SQTIHQWPATLVQPVGSPLSLECTVEGTSNPNLYWYRQAAGRGLQLLFYSVGIGQISSEVPQNLSASRPQDRQFILSSKKLLLSDSGFYLCAWTRDRGFNEQFFGPGTRLTVL.

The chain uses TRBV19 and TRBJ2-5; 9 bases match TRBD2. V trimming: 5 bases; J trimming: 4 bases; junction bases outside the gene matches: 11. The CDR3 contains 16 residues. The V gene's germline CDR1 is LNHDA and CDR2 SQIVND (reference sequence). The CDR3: CASSPRGLAGRETQYF. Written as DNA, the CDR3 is TGTGCCAGTAGTCCCCGGGGACTAGCAGGGAGAGAGACCCAGTACTTC.

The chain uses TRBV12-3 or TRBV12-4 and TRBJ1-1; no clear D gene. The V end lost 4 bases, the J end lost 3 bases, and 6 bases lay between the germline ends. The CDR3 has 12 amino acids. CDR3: CASSSSYTEAFF. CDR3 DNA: TGTGCCAGCAGTTCTTCCTACACTGAAGCTTTCTTT.

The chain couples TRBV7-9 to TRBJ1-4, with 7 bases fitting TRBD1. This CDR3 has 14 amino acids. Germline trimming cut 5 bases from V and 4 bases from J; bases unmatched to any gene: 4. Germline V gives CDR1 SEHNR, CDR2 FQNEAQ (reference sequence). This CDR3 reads CASSRGQSNEKLFF. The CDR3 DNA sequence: TGTGCCAGCAGCCGGGGACAGAGTAATGAAAAACTGTTTTTT.

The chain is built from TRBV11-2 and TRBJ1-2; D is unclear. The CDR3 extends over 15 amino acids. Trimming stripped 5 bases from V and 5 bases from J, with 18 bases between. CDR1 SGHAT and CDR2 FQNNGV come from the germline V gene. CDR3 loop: CASSPSGRGVYGYTF. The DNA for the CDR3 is TGTGCCAGCAGCCCGTCGGGGAGAGGCGTGTATGGCTACACCTTC.

The chain's CDR3 is CASSLLAGTDDPLQHGYTF. CDR3 nucleotide sequence: TGTGCCAGCAGTTTATTGGCGGGGACGGACGATCCGCTGCAGCATGGCTACACCTTC. The chain is built from TRBV28 and TRBJ1-2; possibly TRBD1 for D (5 bases). This CDR3 has 19 residues. Germline CDR1 MDHEN, CDR2 SYDVKM. V was trimmed by 1 base and J by 6 bases, leaving 27 bases between them.

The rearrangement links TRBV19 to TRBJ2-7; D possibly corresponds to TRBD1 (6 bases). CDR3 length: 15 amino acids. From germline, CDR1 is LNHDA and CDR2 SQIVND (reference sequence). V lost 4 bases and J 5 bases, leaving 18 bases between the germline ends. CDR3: CASSTFAGTKNEQYF. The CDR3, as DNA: TGTGCCAGTAGTACTTTCGCCGGGACAAAGAACGAGCAGTACTTC.

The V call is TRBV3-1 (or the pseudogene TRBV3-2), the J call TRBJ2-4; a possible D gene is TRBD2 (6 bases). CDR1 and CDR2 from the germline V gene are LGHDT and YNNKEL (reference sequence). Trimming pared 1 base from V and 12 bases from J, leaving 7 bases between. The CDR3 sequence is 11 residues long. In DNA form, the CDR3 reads TGTGCCAGCAGCCAAGCCGGGGGTCAGTACTTC. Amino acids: CASSQAGGQYF.

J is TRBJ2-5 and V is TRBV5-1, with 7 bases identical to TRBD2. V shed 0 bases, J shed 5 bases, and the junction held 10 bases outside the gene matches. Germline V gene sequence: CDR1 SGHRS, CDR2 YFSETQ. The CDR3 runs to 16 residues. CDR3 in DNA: TGCGCCAGCAGCTTGGCCCGGGGGGACCAGCGGGAGACCCAGTACTTC. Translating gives CASSLARGDQRETQYF.

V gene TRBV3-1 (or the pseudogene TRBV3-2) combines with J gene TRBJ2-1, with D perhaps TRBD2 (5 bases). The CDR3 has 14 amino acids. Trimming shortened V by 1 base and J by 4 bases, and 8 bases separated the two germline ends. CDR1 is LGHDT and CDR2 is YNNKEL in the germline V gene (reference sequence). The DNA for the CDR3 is TGTGCCAGCAGCCAAGTAGGGAGTTACAATGAGCAGTTCTTC. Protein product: CASSQVGSYNEQFF.

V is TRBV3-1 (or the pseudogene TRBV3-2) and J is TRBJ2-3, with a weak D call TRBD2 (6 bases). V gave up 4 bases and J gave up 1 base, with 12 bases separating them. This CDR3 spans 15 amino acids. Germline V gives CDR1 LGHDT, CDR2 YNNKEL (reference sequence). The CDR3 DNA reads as TGTGCCAGCAGCCCCCTTGGGACTGGCACAGATACGCAGTATTTT. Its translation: CASSPLGTGTDTQYF.

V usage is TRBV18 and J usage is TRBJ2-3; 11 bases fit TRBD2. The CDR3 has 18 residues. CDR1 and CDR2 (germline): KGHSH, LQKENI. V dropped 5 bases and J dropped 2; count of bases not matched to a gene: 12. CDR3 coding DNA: TGTGCCAGCTCAACTAGCGGGAGCTTCGGTTTTGTCACAGATACGCAGTATTTT. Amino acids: CASSTSGSFGFVTDTQYF.

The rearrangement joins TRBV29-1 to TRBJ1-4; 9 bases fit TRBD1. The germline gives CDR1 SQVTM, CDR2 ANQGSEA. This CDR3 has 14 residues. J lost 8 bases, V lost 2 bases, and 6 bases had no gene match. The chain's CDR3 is CSVEIGQGREKLFF. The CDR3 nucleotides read TGCAGCGTTGAAATCGGACAGGGGAGAGAAAAACTGTTTTTT.